The next 25 T cell receptor beta chains were all read from a single sample in a study of shared clonotypes between healthy human individuals. TCRdb's copy holds only in-frame clones and misses some; the assay was immunoSEQ multiplex PCR. Among 400,000 to 500,000 clones listed, around 78% were seen once. Sequencing input: PBMCs. All receptors come from a woman aged 35 to 49 in good health. Some clones in this sample may be carry-over from other donors' samples.

A single count supports this clone. The chain employs TRBV27 and TRBJ2-7; D is undetermined. Germline V gene data show CDR1 as MNHEY and CDR2 as SMNVEV (reference sequence). V was clipped by 5 bases and J by 2 bases, with 4 bases between them. The CDR3 sequence is 11 residues long. The CDR3 bases are TGTGCCAGCAGTACTCCCTACGAGCAGTACTTC. It codes for CASSTPYEQYF.

V usage is TRBV27 and J usage is TRBJ1-4, with 7 bases matching TRBD1. The germline V gene has CDR1 MNHEY and CDR2 SMNVEV (reference sequence). There are 15 residues in the CDR3. After removal of 5 bases from V and 7 bases from J, the junction contained 10 bases not matched to a gene. The CDR3 loop reads CASSPYRGPTEKLFF. The CDR3 coding sequence is TGTGCCAGCAGTCCCTACAGGGGTCCGACTGAAAAACTGTTTTTT.

This CDR3 reads CASSQLLAGYNEQFF. The CDR3, as DNA: TGCGCCAGCAGCCAATTACTAGCGGGGTACAATGAGCAGTTCTTC. The chain uses TRBV4-3 and TRBJ2-1, with TRBD2 matching 10 bases. J gave up 4 bases and V 2 bases, and 2 bases lay outside the gene matches. The CDR3 consists of 15 residues. The V gene's germline CDR1 is LGHNA and CDR2 YSLEER.

The V and J genes are TRBV28 and TRBJ2-3, with TRBD1 as a possible D gene (6 bases). This CDR3 has 15 amino acids. Germline CDR1 MDHEN, CDR2 SYDVKM. V was cut by 1 base and J by 8 bases, with 16 bases left in between. DNA for the CDR3: TGTGCCAGCAGTTTATCCGATTCCCCAGGGGTTACGCAGTATTTT. Translated, it gives CASSLSDSPGVTQYF.

This rearrangement joins TRBV7-8 to TRBJ1-5; D is undetermined. Germline-derived CDR1 and CDR2 are SGHVS and FQNEAQ. The length of the CDR3 is 13 residues. V lost 0 bases, J lost 3 bases, and 3 bases lay in between. DNA of the CDR3: TGTGCCAGCAGCTTAGCCTTCAATCAGCCCCAGCATTTT. This encodes CASSLAFNQPQHF.

V gene TRBV15 combines with J gene TRBJ2-3; 8 nucleotides match TRBD2. The junction had 4 bases not matched to a gene; V was cut back by 3 bases and J by 2 bases. The length of the CDR3 is 15 residues. Germline V gives CDR1 LNHNV, CDR2 YYDKDF (reference sequence). The CDR3 nucleotides are TGTGCCACCAGCAGGTCACTAGCGGCCACAGATACGCAGTATTTT. It translates to CATSRSLAATDTQYF.

This clone has at least ten counts. The chain carries TRBV28 and TRBJ1-3; D gene unclear. This CDR3 is 16 amino acids long. The germline V gene has CDR1 MDHEN and CDR2 SYDVKM. V lost 5 bases, J lost 2 bases, and 16 bases lay in between. The CDR3 sequence is CASSNHLLGTGNTIYF. DNA for the CDR3: TGTGCCAGCAGTAATCACTTGCTCGGGACTGGAAACACCATATATTTT.

The chain has TRBV29-1 and TRBJ2-2; possibly TRBD1 for D (6 bases). CDR3 length: 14 amino acids. V was cut by 2 bases and J by 1 base, with 8 bases left in between. Per germline, CDR1 SQVTM and CDR2 ANQGSEA. CDR3 nucleotides: TGCAGCGTTGAACAGGGACAGAACACCGGGGAGCTGTTTTTT. It codes for CSVEQGQNTGELFF.

This clone showed up just a few times. Other DNA sequences within the sample encode an identical CDR3. The chain carries TRBV19 and TRBJ2-5; TRBD1 aligns across 8 bases. V shed 6 bases and J 2 bases; nucleotides not matched to a gene: 5. Per germline, CDR1 LNHDA and CDR2 SQIVND (reference sequence). The CDR3 is 14 residues long. The CDR3 here is CASSTTGGQETQYF. CDR3 DNA sequence: TGTGCCAGTAGCACTACAGGGGGACAAGAGACCCAGTACTTC. Complete variable domain (other parts from reference TRBV19 and TRBJ2-5): DGGITQSPKYLFRKEGQNVTLSCEQNLNHDAMYWYRQDPGQGLRLIYYSQIVNDFQKGDIAEGYSVSREKKESFPLTVTSAQKNPTAFYLCASSTTGGQETQYFGPGTRLLVL.

CDR3 residues: CASSLQGSGEQYF. The CDR3 nucleotides read TGTGCCAGTAGCCTACAGGGGAGTGGGGAGCAGTACTTC. The rearrangement links TRBV19 to TRBJ2-7, with 7 bases fitting TRBD1. CDR1 is LNHDA, CDR2 SQIVND, per germline (reference sequence). The V gene end was trimmed by 6 bases and the J gene end by 7 bases; junction bases not matched to a gene: 9. The CDR3 spans 13 residues.

With respect to this clone: Distinct nucleotide sequences in the sample also encode this CDR3. The J gene is TRBJ1-1, the V gene TRBV25-1; 7 bases map to TRBD1. Germline V gene data show CDR1 as MGHDK and CDR2 as SYGVNS. J gave up 1 base and V 4 bases, and 3 bases lay outside the gene matches. The CDR3 has 14 amino acids. The DNA of the CDR3 is TGTGCCAGCAGTGGGACAGGAGGGAACACTGAAGCTTTCTTT. Amino acids: CASSGTGGNTEAFF.

Written as DNA, the CDR3 is TGTGCCAGCAGTTATTCCGGTTATGGCTACACCTTC. This translates into CASSYSGYGYTF. The chain has TRBV25-1 and TRBJ1-2; D gene ambiguous. Germline V CDR1 and CDR2: MGHDK, SYGVNS. Deletions cut 5 bases from V and 5 bases from J, with 9 bases between. This CDR3 contains 12 residues.

This clone occurred once. The rearrangement links TRBV7-2 to TRBJ2-7; D is unclear. CDR3 length: 12 amino acids. Per the germline V gene, CDR1 is SGHTA and CDR2 is FQGNSA. V lost 0 bases, J lost 8 bases, and 8 bases lay in between. The chain's CDR3 is CASSLALLQQYF. The DNA of the CDR3 is TGTGCCAGCAGCTTAGCCCTCCTGCAGCAGTACTTC.

V and J are TRBV27 and TRBJ1-2; D ambiguous. CDR3 length: 12 amino acids. The germline gives CDR1 MNHEY, CDR2 SMNVEV (reference sequence). V was clipped by 5 bases and J by 11 bases, with 15 bases between them. CDR3 DNA sequence: TGTGCCAGCAGTGCCGTAGGGCGAGAATACACCTTC. It yields the protein CASSAVGREYTF.

This clone has at least ten counts. This chain links TRBV5-1 with TRBJ2-7; 7 nucleotides align to TRBD1. Per germline, CDR1 SGHRS and CDR2 YFSETQ. The CDR3 is made up of 13 amino acids. Losses at the gene ends were 3 bases for V and 4 bases for J; bases not matched to a gene: 4. The CDR3 DNA reads as TGCGCCAGCAGCTCTTCAGGGGGTTACGAGCAGTACTTC. Translation: CASSSSGGYEQYF.

The rearrangement joins TRBV6-1 to TRBJ2-1; D call uncertain. CDR3 size: 11 residues. V was pared by 5 bases and J by 7 bases, with 6 bases between. Germline V gene data show CDR1 as MNHNS and CDR2 as SASEGT. The CDR3 is CASSYLNEQFF. CDR3 DNA: TGTGCCAGCAGTTACCTAAATGAGCAGTTCTTC.

The V and J genes are TRBV27 and TRBJ2-6; D possibly corresponds to TRBD2 (6 bases). V lost 0 bases and J lost 0, with 9 bases in between. Germline V gene data show CDR1 as MNHEY and CDR2 as SMNVEV (reference sequence). The CDR3 consists of 17 residues. The CDR3 loop reads CASSLSGGTSGANVLTF. CDR3 in DNA: TGTGCCAGCAGTTTATCCGGGGGTACCTCTGGGGCCAACGTCCTGACTTTC.

This chain uses TRBV19 with TRBJ2-5, with 8 bases matching TRBD2. V was clipped by 6 bases and J by 2 bases; unmatched bases: 8. This CDR3 is 15 amino acids long. Germline assignment: CDR1 LNHDA and CDR2 SQIVND (reference sequence). This CDR3 is CASRGSGGTQETQYF. The CDR3 DNA follows: TGTGCCAGTAGAGGGTCGGGAGGGACTCAAGAGACCCAGTACTTC.

The genes are TRBV5-1 and TRBJ2-1; D is undetermined. The CDR3 sequence is 15 residues long. Germline V gene sequence: CDR1 SGHRS, CDR2 YFSETQ. Trimming took off 4 bases at V and 6 bases at J, with 17 bases between the two ends. The CDR3 region is CASSRTDGLLNEQFF. CDR3 DNA sequence: TGCGCCAGCAGCCGGACGGACGGGCTCCTCAATGAGCAGTTCTTC.

This clone has just one count. The V and J genes are TRBV13 and TRBJ2-1; maybe TRBD2 (6 bases). CDR1 is PRHDT, CDR2 FYEKMQ, per germline (reference sequence). The CDR3 runs 16 residues. Trimming took off 3 bases at V and 6 bases at J, with 18 bases between the two ends. The CDR3 bases are TGTGCCAGCAGCTTCGCGGGGCCCCGGCGAGGCAATGAGCAGTTCTTC. Its translation: CASSFAGPRRGNEQFF.

This chain uses TRBV2 with TRBJ2-3; D might be TRBD1 or TRBD2, each matching 5 bases. Germline values: CDR1 SNHLY, CDR2 FYNNEI. Trimming pared 3 bases from V and 0 bases from J, leaving 13 bases between. The CDR3 is made up of 16 amino acids. CDR3 region: CASSDWGTSSTDTQYF. CDR3 sequence (DNA): TGTGCCAGCAGTGACTGGGGGACCTCAAGCACAGATACGCAGTATTTT.

The gene calls are TRBV2 and TRBJ2-5; D is unclear. Germline loops: CDR1 SNHLY, CDR2 FYNNEI. This CDR3 region has 12 residues. V lost 6 bases to trimming and J lost 5 bases, with 10 bases between them. CDR3 sequence (DNA): TGTGCCAGCAGCAAGGGTACGGAGACCCAGTACTTC. Encoded protein: CASSKGTETQYF.

The chain joins TRBV28 to TRBJ2-3; D ambiguous. Trimming pared 5 bases from V and 6 bases from J, leaving 9 bases between. The CDR3 spans 12 residues. CDR1 MDHEN and CDR2 SYDVKM come from the germline V gene. For the CDR3, the DNA is TGTGCCAGCAGTCCGACAATGGATACGCAGTATTTT. It encodes CASSPTMDTQYF.

A note on this clone: A far larger clone is a single base away, which makes a read error likely. The genes are TRBV29-1 and TRBJ1-1, with D uncertain. The CDR3 has 14 residues. Germline lookup yields CDR1 SQVTM and CDR2 ANQGSEA. V lost 4 bases and J 1 base, leaving 13 bases between the germline ends. CDR3 DNA: TGCAGCGTTGCCTCCGTGGCGTCGAACACTGAAGCTTTCTTT. Translating it yields CSVASVASNTEAFF.

In this sample, this clone turned up a few times. This sequence joins TRBV5-5 and TRBJ2-5; TRBD2 is a possible D gene (5 bases). The assigned J gene may be wrong: the sequence end matches TRBJ2-7 better. Germline values: CDR1 SGHKS, CDR2 YYEKEE (reference sequence). The CDR3 loop spans 18 amino acids. The CDR3 spells CASSLLAGPGLTLYEQYF. In nucleotides, the CDR3 is TGTGCCAGCAGCTTGCTAGCAGGACCAGGCCTTACCTTGTACGAGCAGTACTTC.